The sequence of this T cell receptor (beta chain) was determined in a study of post-analysis software for immune sequencing data. Study at large: Multiple sclerosis in the patients followed relapsing-remitting, secondary progressive and progressive-relapsing courses. Study-wide points: Patients carried 4 or 5 TRBV segments more frequently than controls did, and TRBV5-6, TRBV5-1 and TRBV20-1 were among them. The authors found that F measure strongly co-clustered same-batch samples.

The TCR beta cDNA libraries carried unique molecular identifiers. Researchers reported roughly 0.5 million cDNA molecules coming from around 1 to 9.1 million T cells. TCRdb re-derived calls from the PCR reads in MiXCR, one entry per CDR3 protein. The data contain about 150,000 distinct CDR3 sequences, 30% of them singletons. This clonotype appeared many times. Its matching antigen is unknown. The CDR3 has 16 residues. The trim removed 3 bases at V and 6 bases at J, leaving 8 bases unmatched. CDR1 LNHNV and CDR2 YYDKDF come from the germline V gene (reference sequence). This clonotype was sampled from a girl under 18 with multiple sclerosis. The chain is built from TRBV15 and TRBJ2-1; TRBD2 matches 10 bases. Sample: blood. The CDR3 here is CATSRPLAGVVNEQFF. CDR3 DNA sequence: TGTGCCACCAGCAGGCCCCTAGCGGGAGTAGTCAATGAGCAGTTCTTC.